One sample yielded the 23 T cell receptor beta chains listed below, sequenced in a study of T-cell reconstitution after alpha-beta-depleted transplantation in children. The TCRbeta library was prepared with unique molecular identifiers. MiXCR, run by TCRdb on the PCR reads, gives a single entry per CDR3 protein. The sample includes some 640,000 distinct CDR3 sequences, approximately 15% of them seen just once. This specimen consisted of PBMCs from the stem cell graft donor, obtained from the stem cell graft. These TCRs come from a human donor who donated a stem cell graft to a child with acute myeloid leukemia.

This clonotype appeared many times. The chain joins TRBV20-1 to TRBJ2-7, with D unclear. Trimming cost V 0 bases and J 4 bases, with 13 bases left between them. Germline loops: CDR1 DFQATT, CDR2 SNEGSKA (reference sequence). CDR3 length: 14 amino acids. CDR3 sequence: CSARDPGRSYEQYV. Here the CDR3 DNA reads TGCAGTGCTAGAGATCCGGGCAGGAGTTACGAGCAGTACGTC.

Comments on this clonotype: This clone may be a read error of a much larger clone one base away. The CDR3 DNA is TGCAGTGCTAGAGTAGCAGGGAAGAATGAAAAACTGTATTTT. It encodes CSARVAGKNEKLYF. The chain carries TRBV20-1 and TRBJ1-4, with a weak D call TRBD1 (5 bases). Germline-derived CDR1 and CDR2 are DFQATT and SNEGSKA (reference sequence). The CDR3 consists of 14 residues.

The sample holds a few counts of this clonotype. For the CDR3, the DNA is TGTGCCAGCAGTTTCCGGCGGGGGGGCGGGGAGCTGTTTTTT. As protein: CASSFRRGGGELFF. The chain has TRBV12-3 or TRBV12-4 and TRBJ2-2, with 9 nucleotides matching TRBD2. The CDR3 is 14 residues long. The junction had 3 bases not matched to a gene; V was cut back by 3 bases and J by 7 bases.

This clonotype has a count of ten or more. The chain combines TRBV20-1 with TRBJ2-5; TRBD2 matches at 10 bases. J lost 1 base, V lost 6 bases, and 8 bases had no gene match. The V gene's germline CDR1 is DFQATT and CDR2 SNEGSKA (reference sequence). CDR3 length: 15 amino acids. The CDR3 DNA reads as TGCAGTGCGCAGACGGGACTAGCGTTCCAAGAGACCCAGTACTTC. Translating gives CSAQTGLAFQETQYF.

The sample holds many counts of this clonotype. V usage is TRBV28 and J usage is TRBJ1-5; D gene ambiguous. The V and J ends lost 6 bases and 2 bases respectively, with 5 bases between them. In germline, CDR1 is MDHEN, CDR2 SYDVKM. The CDR3 is made up of 12 amino acids. Here the CDR3 DNA reads TGTGCCAGCAGGTCGGGCAATCAGCCCCAGCATTTT. It yields the protein CASRSGNQPQHF.

The rearrangement joins TRBV7-2 to TRBJ2-2; no definite D call. Germline V gives CDR1 SGHTA, CDR2 FQGNSA. The CDR3 runs to 16 residues. V was trimmed by 5 bases and J by 10 bases, leaving 23 bases between them. CDR3 in amino acids: CASSPRRVPTVEELFF. The CDR3 nucleotides are TGTGCCAGCAGCCCCCGCCGGGTCCCTACTGTGGAGGAGCTGTTTTTT.

The chain links TRBV7-1 to TRBJ1-2; D is undetermined. TRBV7-1 has ORF status, its function being uncertain. The CDR3 has 21 amino acids. V was trimmed by 6 bases and J by 0 bases, leaving 32 bases between them. CDR3 sequence reads: CASSQRAEGVAVNVANYGYTF. CDR3 sequence (DNA): TGTGCCAGCAGTCAGCGTGCGGAGGGTGTCGCAGTTAACGTAGCTAACTATGGCTACACCTTC.

This clonotype was detected only a few times. The chain recombines TRBV2 with TRBJ2-1; 7 bases agree with TRBD1. The CDR3 runs to 15 residues. Trimming removed 6 bases from V and 7 bases from J; junction bases left unmatched: 12. CDR1 is SNHLY, CDR2 FYNNEI, per germline. CDR3 region: CASSTDRVPTNEQFF. CDR3 bases: TGTGCCAGCAGCACTGACAGGGTGCCCACAAATGAGCAGTTCTTC.

This clonotype was detected many times. The chain joins TRBV15 to TRBJ2-3, with 8 bases lining up with TRBD2. The V gene's germline CDR1 is LNHNV and CDR2 YYDKDF (reference sequence). The V and J ends lost 6 bases and 4 bases, in that order; junction bases with no gene match: 9. CDR3 size: 15 residues. Here the CDR3 reads CATRDSGGSPDTQYF. The CDR3 nucleotides read TGTGCCACCAGGGACAGCGGGGGAAGTCCAGATACGCAGTATTTT. The full variable domain, rest sourced from reference TRBV15 and TRBJ2-3, is DAMVIQNPRYQVTQFGKPVTLSCSQTLNHNVMYWYQQKSSQAPKLLFHYYDKDFNNEADTPDNFQSRRPNTSFCFLDIRSPGLGDTAMYLCATRDSGGSPDTQYFGPGTRLTVL.

This clonotype was found a few times. The chain is built from TRBV7-2 and TRBJ1-5; TRBD1 agrees at 7 bases. Trimming took 1 base from V and 3 from J; bases not matched to a gene: 3. Germline assignment: CDR1 SGHTA and CDR2 FQGNSA. The CDR3 length is 15 residues. The CDR3 sequence: CASSLGGGDNQPQHF. In DNA, the CDR3 is TGTGCCAGCAGCTTAGGAGGGGGCGACAATCAGCCCCAGCATTTT. The entire variable domain, with the rest obtained from reference TRBV7-2 and TRBJ1-5, is as follows: GAGVSQSPSNKVTEKGKDVELRCDPISGHTALYWYRQSLGQGLEFLIYFQGNSAPDKSGLPSDRFSAERTGGSVSTLTIQRTQQEDSAVYLCASSLGGGDNQPQHFGDGTRLSIL.

V and J are TRBV6-1 and TRBJ2-3; D unresolved. The CDR3 has 14 amino acids. Germline loops: CDR1 MNHNS, CDR2 SASEGT. V gave up 6 bases and J gave up 7 bases, with 17 bases separating them. The CDR3 reads CASRAGPCTNTQYF. In nucleotides, the CDR3 is TGTGCCAGCAGGGCCGGACCCTGTACCAATACGCAGTATTTT.

This clonotype showed up just a few times. The chain links TRBV21-1 to TRBJ2-3. TRBV21-1 is shown as a pseudogene. This CDR3 has 12 amino acids. DNA of the CDR3: TGTGCCAGCGCAGACTTCACAGATACGCAGTATTTT. This sequence encodes CASADFTDTQYF.

This clonotype was observed many times. The chain has TRBV20-1 and TRBJ2-7, with 10 bases aligning to TRBD2. V lost 0 bases and J lost 2; bases outside the gene matches: 1. Germline loops: CDR1 DFQATT, CDR2 SNEGSKA (reference sequence). The CDR3 extends over 14 amino acids. CDR3 region: CSARDGLAAYEQYV. The CDR3 DNA reads as TGCAGTGCTAGAGATGGACTAGCGGCCTACGAGCAGTACGTC.

This clonotype was counted only a few times. V and J are TRBV12-3 or TRBV12-4 and TRBJ1-2; 8 nucleotides agree with TRBD1. With 7 bases clipped from V and 4 bases from J, the junction kept 8 bases outside the gene matches. This CDR3 comprises 14 residues. CDR3 sequence (DNA): TGTGCCAGCACCCCCGCAGGGGGCTTCTATGGCTACACCTTC. Amino acid sequence: CASTPAGGFYGYTF.

The sample holds many counts of this clonotype. The CDR3 loop reads CASSLGLLTEQYF. DNA of the CDR3: TGTGCCAGCAGCCTCGGACTCTTAACCGAGCAGTACTTC. The J gene is TRBJ2-7, the V gene TRBV4-2, with TRBD2 as a possible D gene (5 bases). This CDR3 contains 13 residues. V shed 4 bases and J shed 6 bases, with 13 bases lying between them. Germline loops: CDR1 LGHNA, CDR2 YNFKEQ.

This clonotype was detected ten times or more. V and J are TRBV20-1 and TRBJ2-3, with 10 bases lining up with TRBD2. V shed 5 bases and J 1 base; nucleotides not matched to a gene: 9. The germline CDR1 and CDR2 sequences are DFQATT and SNEGSKA (reference sequence). CDR3 size: 16 residues. The CDR3 sequence: CSAGARSGGRTDTQYF. The CDR3 nucleotides read TGCAGTGCTGGCGCCCGTAGCGGGGGGCGCACAGATACGCAGTATTTT.

The chain couples TRBV3-1 to TRBJ2-7; no firm D call. Per germline, CDR1 LGHDT and CDR2 YNNKEL (reference sequence). Trimming left V 3 bases short and J 2 bases short, with 5 bases between. The CDR3 covers 12 residues. The CDR3 bases are TGTGCCAGCAGCCAGATCGCCTACGAGCAGTACTTC. The encoded protein is CASSQIAYEQYF.

This clonotype was observed at least ten times. This chain links TRBV20-1 with TRBJ1-4, with D possibly matching TRBD1 (5 bases). This CDR3 is 15 amino acids long. Looked up from germline, CDR1 is DFQATT and CDR2 is SNEGSKA (reference sequence). Trimming removed 2 bases at V and 5 bases at J, with 15 bases between. The CDR3: CSARSPRGLNEKLFF. Written as DNA, the CDR3 is TGCAGTGCTAGATCCCCAAGGGGTTTAAATGAAAAACTGTTTTTT.

Details on this clonotype: This may come from a read error, since a much larger clone is one base off. The J gene is TRBJ2-1, the V gene TRBV6-5, with a possible D match to TRBD2 (5 bases). Deletions cut 4 bases from V and 0 bases from J, with 16 bases between. From germline, CDR1 is MNHEY and CDR2 SVGAGI. This CDR3 region has 17 residues. The CDR3 protein is CASSFAVVGSSYNEQFF. CDR3 coding DNA: TGTGCCAGCAGTTTCGCTGTAGTGGGGAGCTCCTACAATGAGCAGTTCTTC.

This clonotype was seen repeatedly, ten times or more. The rearrangement joins TRBV20-1 to TRBJ1-1; perhaps TRBD1 as D (6 bases). The V gene's germline CDR1 is DFQATT and CDR2 SNEGSKA (reference sequence). The CDR3 covers 14 residues. Trimming took off 5 bases at V and 2 bases at J, with 15 bases between the two ends. DNA for the CDR3: TGCAGTGCTCCGACCGGGACATTAAACACTGAAGCTTTCTTT. This codes for CSAPTGTLNTEAFF.

The chain is built from TRBV20-1 and TRBJ2-2; 7 bases align to TRBD1. The CDR3 has 15 residues. Germline values: CDR1 DFQATT, CDR2 SNEGSKA (reference sequence). J was trimmed by 3 bases and V by 0 bases; bases with no gene match: 4. DNA of the CDR3: TGCAGTGCTAGAGAACTTCAGGGGGACACCGGGGAGCTGTTTTTT. It specifies CSARELQGDTGELFF.

This clonotype has at least ten counts. The rearrangement links TRBV29-1 to TRBJ2-3, with 12 bases matching TRBD1. V gave up 4 bases and J gave up 5 bases; unmatched junction bases: 10. This CDR3 comprises 16 residues. CDR1 and CDR2 from the germline V gene are SQVTM and ANQGSEA. The chain's CDR3 is CSVGVWGQGAGDTQYF. In nucleotides, the CDR3 is TGCAGCGTTGGAGTATGGGGACAGGGGGCAGGAGATACGCAGTATTTT.

There are many counts of this clonotype. The chain employs TRBV6-5 and TRBJ2-3; D not certain. Germline CDR1 MNHEY, CDR2 SVGAGI. Between the trimmed V and J ends, which lost 0 bases and 5 bases, there was a span of 12 bases. This CDR3 region has 15 residues. CDR3 amino acids: CASSYSPGRLDTQYF. For the CDR3, the DNA is TGTGCCAGCAGTTACTCTCCGGGCCGCTTAGATACGCAGTATTTT.